Below, one T cell receptor beta chain is given with its context. The method was immunoSEQ multiplex PCR; TCRdb's version includes in-frame clones alone and lacks a portion of them. The repertoire has 100,000 or so clones, roughly nine tenths of them found once; the top ten carry around 0.9%. Germline assignment: CDR1 LNHDA and CDR2 SQIVND (reference sequence). Trimming pared 5 bases from V and 0 bases from J, leaving 8 bases between. The CDR3 is made up of 14 amino acids. The data derive from a study of control samples from healthy donors and cancer patients. The receptor's source is a woman between 25 and 40 years old in good health. Sequenced input: blood. J is TRBJ1-3 and V is TRBV19, with unresolved D. The CDR3 DNA reads TGTGCCAGTAGTGATCCCGCCTCTGGAAACACCATATATTTT. Translated: CASSDPASGNTIYF.